These 24 T cell receptor beta chains share one sample of origin, sequenced in a study of blood T cell repertoires in COVID-19. TCRdb keeps only in-frame clones here, not all; method: immunoSEQ multiplex PCR. This table has approximately 310,000 clones, around 85% appearing once. Material: PBMCs or T cells enriched from blood (not recorded which). The receptors here all came from a young woman who had been exposed to COVID-19.

The V and J genes are TRBV4-3 and TRBJ1-5, with D unresolved. Per the germline V gene, CDR1 is LGHNA and CDR2 is YSLEER. The CDR3 covers 15 residues. V dropped 1 base and J dropped 3 bases, with 10 bases sitting between them. The CDR3 is CASSQAWHNNQPQHF. DNA for the CDR3: TGCGCCAGCAGCCAAGCTTGGCACAACAATCAGCCCCAGCATTTT.

The J gene is TRBJ2-2, the V gene TRBV6-6, with 7 positions matching TRBD1. J was trimmed by 5 bases and V by 5 bases; bases with no gene match: 8. This CDR3 region has 15 residues. CDR1 and CDR2 (germline): MNHNY, SVGAGI (reference sequence). This CDR3 reads CASSTGTAYTGELFF. The DNA of the CDR3 is TGTGCCAGCAGTACCGGGACAGCTTATACCGGGGAGCTGTTTTTT.

This sequence joins TRBV27 and TRBJ1-4, with no clear D. The CDR3 has 15 amino acids. Germline CDR1 is MNHEY and CDR2 is SMNVEV (reference sequence). Trimming took off 3 bases at V and 9 bases at J, with 17 bases between the two ends. The DNA for the CDR3 is TGTGCCAGCAGTTTCTCCTGGAGGTCGGGGAAAAAACTGTTTTTT. Its protein is CASSFSWRSGKKLFF.

The rearrangement links TRBV12-3 or TRBV12-4 to TRBJ1-5; D is unresolved. The CDR3 runs to 13 residues. The V end lost 4 bases, the J end lost 5 bases, and 9 bases lay between the germline ends. CDR3 in amino acids: CASSSIMYQPQHF. CDR3 coding DNA: TGTGCCAGCAGTTCAATCATGTATCAGCCCCAGCATTTT.

CDR3 loop: CASSLVTGTGGYTF. The CDR3 nucleotides are TGCGCCAGCAGCTTGGTTACAGGGACCGGTGGCTACACCTTC. This chain uses TRBV5-1 with TRBJ1-2; D perhaps matches TRBD1 (6 bases). V dropped 0 bases and J dropped 7 bases, with 13 bases sitting between them. CDR1 SGHRS and CDR2 YFSETQ come from the germline V gene. This CDR3 is 14 amino acids long.

The genes are TRBV7-2 and TRBJ1-2; a possible D gene is TRBD1 (5 bases). CDR3 length equals 13 residues. Trimming left V 4 bases short and J 5 bases short, with 11 bases between. Germline V lookup: CDR1 SGHTA, CDR2 FQGNSA. The CDR3 spells CASSSPGSYGYTF. In DNA form, the CDR3 reads TGTGCCAGCAGCTCGCCAGGGTCGTATGGCTACACCTTC.

The J gene is TRBJ2-2, the V gene TRBV30; TRBD1 matches at 7 bases. V shed 0 bases and J 6 bases; nucleotides not matched to a gene: 1. This CDR3 has 13 residues. The germline gives CDR1 GTSNPN, CDR2 SVGIG (reference sequence). CDR3 sequence reads: CAWSVQGSGELFF. The DNA for the CDR3 is TGTGCCTGGAGTGTACAGGGGTCCGGGGAGCTGTTTTTT.

The V call is TRBV5-8, the J call TRBJ1-3, with D unresolved. Between the trimmed V and J ends, which lost 1 base and 2 bases, there was a span of 7 bases. The length of the CDR3 is 14 residues. CDR1 SGHTS and CDR2 YDEGEE come from the germline V gene. The CDR3 DNA reads as TGTGCCAGCAGCTTGCACGGGGCTGGAAACACCATATATTTT. Translation gives CASSLHGAGNTIYF.

This clone is a singleton in its sample. This sequence joins TRBV7-9 and TRBJ2-7; 10 bases match TRBD2. This CDR3 contains 15 residues. CDR1 and CDR2 from the germline V gene are SEHNR and FQNEAQ (reference sequence). V lost 7 bases to trimming and J lost 4 bases; unmatched junction nucleotides: 10. The CDR3 DNA sequence: TGTGCCAGCACCTGGGAGCTAGCGGGAGCATACGAGCAGTACTTC. It translates to CASTWELAGAYEQYF. The full variable domain, completed using reference TRBV7-9 and TRBJ2-7, is DTGVSQNPRHKITKRGQNVTFRCDPISEHNRLYWYRQTLGQGPEFLTYFQNEAQLEKSRLLSDRFSAERPKGSFSTLEIQRTEQGDSAMYLCASTWELAGAYEQYFGPGTRLTVT.

The chain combines TRBV11-2 with TRBJ1-3, with D uncertain. The CDR3 has 18 amino acids. The V end lost 1 base, the J end lost 0 bases, and 16 bases lay between the germline ends. Germline V gene data show CDR1 as SGHAT and CDR2 as FQNNGV. The CDR3 protein is CASSLGLSSASSGNTIYF. The CDR3 nucleotides read TGTGCCAGCAGCTTAGGGCTTAGCAGCGCCAGCTCTGGAAACACCATATATTTT. The full variable domain, in which reference TRBV11-2 and TRBJ1-3 provide the parts outside the CDR3, is EAGVAQSPRYKIIEKRQSVAFWCNPISGHATLYWYQQILGQGPKLLIQFQNNGVVDDSQLPKDRFSAERLKGVDSTLKIQPAKLEDSAVYLCASSLGLSSASSGNTIYFGEGSWLTVV.

The chain joins TRBV19 to TRBJ2-1, with D perhaps TRBD1 (6 bases). The germline V gene encodes CDR1 LNHDA and CDR2 SQIVND (reference sequence). With 5 bases removed from V and 6 bases from J, the gap between germline ends came to 14 bases. The CDR3 totals 14 residues. The CDR3, as DNA: TGTGCCAGTAGTCCAGGGGTCGCGTTCAATGAGCAGTTCTTC. Its translation is CASSPGVAFNEQFF.

The chain couples TRBV5-6 to TRBJ1-4, with 8 nucleotides matching TRBD1. Losses at the gene ends were 2 bases for V and 5 bases for J; bases not matched to a gene: 5. Looked up from germline, CDR1 is SGHDT and CDR2 is YYEEEE. This CDR3 is built from 15 residues. CDR3 protein: CASSLGQGRNEKLFF. Written as DNA, the CDR3 is TGTGCCAGCAGCTTAGGACAGGGAAGAAATGAAAAACTGTTTTTT. The full variable domain, completed using reference TRBV5-6 and TRBJ1-4, is DAGVTQSPTHLIKTRGQQVTLRCSPKSGHDTVSWYQQALGQGPQFIFQYYEEEERQRGNFPDRFSGHQFPNYSSELNVNALLLGDSALYLCASSLGQGRNEKLFFGSGTQLSVL.

V and J are TRBV6-1 and TRBJ1-2; 8 bases line up with TRBD1. Trimming removed 2 bases from V and 10 bases from J; junction bases left unmatched: 12. The germline CDR1 and CDR2 sequences are MNHNS and SASEGT. The length of the CDR3 is 15 residues. The CDR3 DNA is TGTGCCAGCAGTGAATCCGACAGGGGACCTCTGAACTACACCTTC. Protein sequence: CASSESDRGPLNYTF.

Here the CDR3 reads CASSFLASGASTDTQYF. The CDR3 region has the DNA TGTGCCAGCAGTTTTTTGGCTAGCGGGGCTAGCACAGATACGCAGTATTTT. The V gene is TRBV27, the J gene TRBJ2-3; 9 bases match TRBD2. Germline V gives CDR1 MNHEY, CDR2 SMNVEV (reference sequence). CDR3 length: 17 amino acids. Losses at the gene ends were 3 bases for V and 0 bases for J; bases not matched to a gene: 7.

V is TRBV7-3 and J is TRBJ2-1; 8 bases match TRBD2. Germline loops: CDR1 SGHTA, CDR2 FQGTGA. V lost 4 bases, J lost 0 bases, and 5 bases stayed unmatched. The CDR3 length is 16 residues. In DNA form, the CDR3 reads TGTGCCAGCAGCTCCACCGGGACTAGCTCCTACAATGAGCAGTTCTTC. Protein sequence: CASSSTGTSSYNEQFF.

The rearrangement joins TRBV11-2 to TRBJ1-2, with D possibly TRBD1 on 6 matching bases. V dropped 2 bases and J dropped 2 bases, with 12 bases sitting between them. The CDR3 loop spans 15 amino acids. In germline, CDR1 is SGHAT, CDR2 FQNNGV. The CDR3 coding sequence is TGTGCCAGCAGCTTAAAATTGCAGGGGAACTATGGCTACACCTTC. Translated, it gives CASSLKLQGNYGYTF. The full variable domain, its missing parts supplied by reference TRBV11-2 and TRBJ1-2, is EAGVAQSPRYKIIEKRQSVAFWCNPISGHATLYWYQQILGQGPKLLIQFQNNGVVDDSQLPKDRFSAERLKGVDSTLKIQPAKLEDSAVYLCASSLKLQGNYGYTFGSGTRLTVV.

This rearrangement joins TRBV4-3 to TRBJ1-2; TRBD1 agrees at 9 bases. This CDR3 is 16 amino acids long. The V and J ends lost 0 bases and 9 bases, in that order; junction bases with no gene match: 11. Germline CDR1 reads LGHNA; CDR2 reads YSLEER. CDR3 region: CASSQDPGQGTISYTF. The CDR3, as DNA: TGCGCCAGCAGCCAAGACCCGGGACAGGGAACTATAAGCTACACCTTC.

The chain recombines TRBV10-2 with TRBJ1-4; D not certain. The germline CDR1 and CDR2 sequences are WSHSY and SAAADI. The CDR3 has 15 amino acids. Between the trimmed V and J ends, which lost 2 bases and 6 bases, there was a span of 13 bases. The CDR3 bases are TGCGCCAGCAGTGAGCCCTCTCACCGAGATGAAAAACTGTTTTTT. Residues: CASSEPSHRDEKLFF.

This rearrangement joins TRBV19 to TRBJ1-2, with D maybe TRBD1 (6 bases). The V end lost 7 bases, the J end lost 1 base, and 22 bases lay between the germline ends. Germline assignment: CDR1 LNHDA and CDR2 SQIVND (reference sequence). The CDR3 sequence is 17 residues long. CDR3 loop: CASTLLGGGRINYGYTF. CDR3 in DNA: TGTGCCAGTACTCTCCTAGGGGGAGGGCGTATTAACTATGGCTACACCTTC.

This clone turned up a few times. This chain uses TRBV9 with TRBJ2-3; 8 nucleotides match TRBD2. Germline CDR1 reads SGDLS; CDR2 reads YYNGEE. The CDR3 has 17 residues. The trim removed 0 bases at V and 2 bases at J, leaving 8 bases unmatched. Here the CDR3 reads CASSVVGGRLPTDTQYF. In DNA form, the CDR3 reads TGTGCCAGCAGCGTAGTCGGCGGGAGGCTCCCCACAGATACGCAGTATTTT.

The V and J genes are TRBV13 and TRBJ2-7; D unresolved. Looked up from germline, CDR1 is PRHDT and CDR2 is FYEKMQ (reference sequence). The CDR3 consists of 15 residues. The V and J ends lost 0 bases and 2 bases respectively, with 11 bases between them. In nucleotides, the CDR3 is TGTGCCAGCAGCTTAGGTTCCTATAATACCTACGAGCAGTACTTC. It is translated as CASSLGSYNTYEQYF.

V and J are TRBV2 and TRBJ1-5; 11 bases agree with TRBD1. V gave up 4 bases and J gave up 0 bases; unmatched junction bases: 11. Germline V gene sequence: CDR1 SNHLY, CDR2 FYNNEI. CDR3 length: 19 amino acids. The CDR3 DNA is TGTGCCAGCAGTGTTTCGGGACAGGGGGTATCATATAGCAATCAGCCCCAGCATTTT. This codes for CASSVSGQGVSYSNQPQHF.

The rearrangement uses TRBV7-3 and TRBJ2-3, with D perhaps matching TRBD1 (6 bases). Germline CDR1 reads SGHTA; CDR2 reads FQGTGA. The CDR3 is 17 amino acids. Trimming stripped 4 bases from V and 2 bases from J, with 19 bases between. CDR3 loop: CASSSPGGHGYTDTQYF. The CDR3 coding sequence is TGTGCCAGCAGCTCACCTGGGGGACACGGCTACACAGATACGCAGTATTTT.

The V call is TRBV20-1, the J call TRBJ1-2; 9 nucleotides agree with TRBD1. CDR3 length: 14 residues. Germline lookup yields CDR1 DFQATT and CDR2 SNEGSKA (reference sequence). Losses at the gene ends were 3 bases for V and 3 bases for J; bases not matched to a gene: 5. CDR3 sequence reads: CSASNRGLDYGYTF. The CDR3 bases are TGCAGTGCTAGTAACAGGGGGCTGGACTATGGCTACACCTTC.